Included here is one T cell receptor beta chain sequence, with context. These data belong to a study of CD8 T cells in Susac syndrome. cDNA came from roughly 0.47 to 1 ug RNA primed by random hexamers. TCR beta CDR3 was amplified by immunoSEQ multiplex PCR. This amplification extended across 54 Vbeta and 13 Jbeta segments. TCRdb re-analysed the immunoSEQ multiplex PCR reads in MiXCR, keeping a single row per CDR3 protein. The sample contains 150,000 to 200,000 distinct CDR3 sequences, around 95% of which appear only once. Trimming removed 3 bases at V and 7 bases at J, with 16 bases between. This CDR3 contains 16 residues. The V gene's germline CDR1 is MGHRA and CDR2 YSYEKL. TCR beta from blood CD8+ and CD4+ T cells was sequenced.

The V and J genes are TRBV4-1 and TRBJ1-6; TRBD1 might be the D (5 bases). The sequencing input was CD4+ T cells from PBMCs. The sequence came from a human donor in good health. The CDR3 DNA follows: TGCGCCAGCAGCCAGGACATCGCGCGGGAGAATTCACCCCTCCACTTT. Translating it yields CASSQDIARENSPLHF.